The 2 T cell receptor beta chains given below trace back to one sample, sequenced in a study of beta chain features in type 1 diabetes. Study-level points and caveats: In all four CD4+ subsets, TCRB CDR3 length was significantly, moderately reduced in type 1 diabetes.

These receptors have no identified antigens. Sequencing targeted expressed TCRB transcripts, as all isolated RNA had been reverse transcribed. Here immunoSEQ multiplex PCR was the method, and the copy in TCRdb shows in-frame clones only, minus some. This table has about 650,000 clones, roughly 12% appearing once. The sequencing sample was made of naive CD4+ T cells from blood. These receptor sequences come from a man aged 25 to 40 with type 1 diabetes.

V is TRBV10-3 and J is TRBJ2-5; 7 nucleotides line up with TRBD1. CDR1 and CDR2 from the germline V gene are ENHRY and SYGVKD. CDR3 length: 16 residues. V lost 2 bases, J lost 5 bases, and 11 bases stayed unmatched. The CDR3 coding sequence is TGTGCCATCAGTGAGAGGGATCAGGGGGAGAGGGAGACCCAGTACTTC. Protein sequence: CAISERDQGERETQYF.

The chain recombines TRBV6-5 with TRBJ1-2, with 9 positions matching TRBD1. V gave up 5 bases and J gave up 4 bases; unmatched junction bases: 5. This CDR3 contains 14 residues. Germline-derived CDR1 and CDR2 are MNHEY and SVGAGI. The DNA for the CDR3 is TGTGCCAGCAGTGCACAGGGGGCGGGCTATGGCTACACCTTC. Translated: CASSAQGAGYGYTF.